This T cell receptor (beta chain) is drawn from a study of blood T cell repertoires in COVID-19. Participants spanned ages roughly 18 to 95 years and resided in over 20 US areas. J was trimmed by 5 bases and V by 1 base; bases with no gene match: 8. The CDR3 spans 16 residues. Germline V gene data show CDR1 as LGHDT and CDR2 as YNNKEL (reference sequence). In the original workflow: The authors estimated nucleated cell counts from reference gene primer amplification. This table comes from immunoSEQ multiplex PCR, and its TCRdb copy is limited to in-frame clones, with some not included. From that table come the V and J calls and clone size; the DNA was used to work out D and trimming. The data hold around 250,000 clones, with around nine tenths observed a single time.

The genes are TRBV3-1 (or the pseudogene TRBV3-2) and TRBJ2-1; 7 bases agree with TRBD1. This sequence was found in a woman in her 40s who had been exposed to COVID-19. The sequenced material came from PBMCs or T cells enriched from blood (not recorded which). CDR3 nucleotides: TGTGCCAGCAGCCAAGCGCTGGCAGGGGGACACAATGAGCAGTTCTTC. It yields the protein CASSQALAGGHNEQFF.